This T cell receptor (beta chain) was identified in a study of cytomegalovirus exposure and HLA in healthy donors. The CDR3 consists of 16 residues. V lost 3 bases and J lost 2, with 15 bases in between. Germline CDR1 SGHRS, CDR2 YFSETQ. The primer mix had 60 Vbeta and 13 Jbeta primers. Clones were sequenced by immunoSEQ multiplex PCR, and TCRdb holds only the in-frame ones, with some missing. The repertoire consists of about 190,000 clones, with around 75% occurring once and the leading ten covering about 6%. The receptor comes from a woman aged 25 to 39 in good health and CMV-seropositive. The chain links TRBV5-1 to TRBJ2-1, with D unclear. Sequenced: PBMCs. The CDR3 sequence is CASSSLGSYTYNEQFF. Written as DNA, the CDR3 is TGCGCCAGCAGCTCCCTAGGATCCTACACCTACAATGAGCAGTTCTTC.